These 26 T cell receptor beta chains came from one sample sequenced in a study of blood T cell repertoires in COVID-19 (dated by TCRdb to about 2020). Library method: the immunoSEQ multiplex PCR assay. The table comes from immuneACCESS by way of TCRdb, which keeps in-frame sequences with V and J called. Part of the clones is missing from these tables; in studies checked, under half for an unresolved V gene and the rest for unknown reasons. The sample records some 75,000 clones, around 80% of which are singletons. The ten top clones hold 9.5% to 15% of the sample. Sequenced sample: peripheral blood. These receptors all come from a man aged 50 to 59 with COVID-19, enrolled during active disease.

V usage is TRBV30 and J usage is TRBJ2-1; 11 positions match TRBD2. V shed 3 bases, J shed 0 bases, and the junction held 4 bases outside the gene matches. The CDR3 contains 16 residues. Germline assignment: CDR1 GTSNPN and CDR2 SVGIG (reference sequence). CDR3 sequence: CAWRVTSGSSYNEQFF. For the CDR3, the DNA is TGTGCCTGGAGAGTAACTAGCGGGAGCTCCTACAATGAGCAGTTCTTC. The full variable domain, rest sourced from reference TRBV30 and TRBJ2-1, is SQTIHQWPATLVQPVGSPLSLECTVEGTSNPNLYWYRQAAGRGLQLLFYSVGIGQISSEVPQNLSASRPQDRQFILSSKKLLLSDSGFYLCAWRVTSGSSYNEQFFGPGTRLTVL.

In its sample, this clone was seen a few times. The chain is built from TRBV2 and TRBJ1-5; D is perhaps TRBD1 (6 bases). CDR1 SNHLY and CDR2 FYNNEI come from the germline V gene. Trimming removed 5 bases at V and 7 bases at J, with 21 bases between. The CDR3 loop spans 16 amino acids. The CDR3 protein is CASSLRQAGLGQPQHF. Written as DNA, the CDR3 is TGTGCCAGCAGTCTCCGACAGGCGGGCCTAGGACAGCCCCAGCATTTT. Variable domain in full (rest from reference TRBV2 and TRBJ1-5): EPEVTQTPSHQVTQMGQEVILRCVPISNHLYFYWYRQILGQKVEFLVSFYNNEISEKSEIFDDQFSVERPDGSNFTLKIRSTKLEDSAMYFCASSLRQAGLGQPQHFGDGTRLSIL.

CDR3 amino acids: CASSRGSQETQYF. DNA of the CDR3: TGTGCCAGCAGTAGGGGTTCGCAAGAGACCCAGTACTTC. The chain recombines TRBV6-2 or TRBV6-3 with TRBJ2-5; TRBD1 might be the D (5 bases). The CDR3 is 13 amino acids. V lost 5 bases and J lost 2, with 9 bases in between. Germline CDR1 is MNHEY and CDR2 is SVGEGT.

This clone was observed once. CDR3 DNA sequence: TGCGCCAGCAGTGACAGGCGGGACCCTAGCACAGATACGCAGTATTTT. It yields the protein CASSDRRDPSTDTQYF. The V call is TRBV10-1, the J call TRBJ2-3, with D perhaps TRBD2 (6 bases). V shed 3 bases and J shed 0 bases, with 13 bases lying between them. The CDR3 extends over 16 amino acids. Germline lookup yields CDR1 WNHNN and CDR2 SYGVQD (reference sequence).

V usage is TRBV14 and J usage is TRBJ2-7; D is unresolved. Germline V gene sequence: CDR1 SGHDN, CDR2 FVKESK. Between the trimmed V and J ends, which lost 7 bases and 0 bases, there was a span of 10 bases. The CDR3 length is 13 residues. CDR3 residues: CASTSSFSYEQYF. The CDR3 nucleotides are TGTGCCAGCACCTCCTCTTTCTCCTACGAGCAGTACTTC.

Concerning this clone itself: One junction end disagrees with the germline gene, perhaps due to a read error. The V and J genes are TRBV5-1 and TRBJ2-7, with 7 bases that match TRBD2. The CDR3 totals 14 residues. Germline assignment: CDR1 SGHRS and CDR2 YFSETQ. DNA for the CDR3: TGCACCAGCAGCCAGCGTCAAGCGGGAAGCGAGCAGTACTTC. It encodes CTSSQRQAGSEQYF.

The chain recombines TRBV5-4 with TRBJ2-1; TRBD1 aligns across 7 bases. Germline CDR1 is SGHNT and CDR2 is YYREEE (reference sequence). V was clipped by 2 bases and J by 2 bases; unmatched bases: 4. This CDR3 has 15 amino acids. The CDR3 loop reads CASSLGTAAYNEQFF. Written as DNA, the CDR3 is TGTGCCAGCAGCTTAGGGACAGCTGCCTACAATGAGCAGTTCTTC.

In its sample, this clone was seen many times. The chain is built from TRBV19 and TRBJ2-1; 8 positions agree with TRBD2. The ends lost 5 bases at V and 2 bases at J; junction bases unmatched: 5. Germline V gene lookup returns CDR1 LNHDA and CDR2 SQIVND (reference sequence). The CDR3 runs to 15 residues. This CDR3 reads CASSAGTSPYNEQFF. CDR3 nucleotide sequence: TGTGCCAGTAGTGCCGGGACTAGTCCCTACAATGAGCAGTTCTTC.

The chain uses TRBV7-2 and TRBJ2-1; possible D gene TRBD1, 6 bases. Trimming shortened V by 4 bases and J by 7 bases, and 14 bases separated the two germline ends. The CDR3 sequence is 14 residues long. Germline assignment: CDR1 SGHTA and CDR2 FQGNSA. The CDR3 nucleotides read TGTGCCAGCAGCTCCGCCAGGGGCCGGAATGAGCAGTTCTTC. Amino acid sequence: CASSSARGRNEQFF.

The V and J genes are TRBV6-2 or TRBV6-3 and TRBJ2-3, with 7 bases that match TRBD2. The CDR3 is made up of 18 amino acids. Trimming at V came to 4 bases and at J to 4 bases, leaving 17 bases not matched to a gene. Germline lookup yields CDR1 MNHEY and CDR2 SVGEGT. The CDR3 protein is CASSLLRLAQRKADTQYF. The CDR3 nucleotides are TGTGCCAGCAGTTTACTGAGACTAGCCCAAAGAAAAGCAGATACGCAGTATTTT.

This clone was seen only once. This rearrangement joins TRBV27 to TRBJ2-3, with 12 bases fitting TRBD2. The germline CDR1 and CDR2 sequences are MNHEY and SMNVEV (reference sequence). J lost 8 bases, V lost 5 bases, and 8 bases had no gene match. The length of the CDR3 is 15 residues. The CDR3 region has the DNA TGTGCCAGCAGTACTTGGGGACTAGCGGGCGGTACGCAGTATTTT. This gives the protein CASSTWGLAGGTQYF.

This clone was counted a few times. The V call is TRBV6-1, the J call TRBJ1-1; possible D gene TRBD1, 6 bases. Germline values: CDR1 MNHNS, CDR2 SASEGT. V was shortened by 3 bases and J by 1 base, with 9 bases between the two germline ends. There are 14 residues in the CDR3. The CDR3 loop is CASSEAGENTEAFF. The DNA of the CDR3 is TGTGCCAGCAGTGAGGCAGGGGAGAACACTGAAGCTTTCTTT.

This clone has just a few counts. The rearrangement links TRBV7-9 to TRBJ2-7; TRBD1 might be the D (6 bases). Germline V gene lookup returns CDR1 SEHNR and CDR2 FQNEAQ (reference sequence). The CDR3 length is 14 residues. Trimming stripped 4 bases from V and 3 bases from J, with 13 bases between. The CDR3 DNA follows: TGTGCCAGCAGCTCAGGAACAGGGAGCTACGAGCAGTACTTC. Its protein product is CASSSGTGSYEQYF. The full variable domain, in which reference TRBV7-9 and TRBJ2-7 provide the parts outside the CDR3, is DTGVSQNPRHKITKRGQNVTFRCDPISEHNRLYWYRQTLGQGPEFLTYFQNEAQLEKSRLLSDRFSAERPKGSFSTLEIQRTEQGDSAMYLCASSSGTGSYEQYFGPGTRLTVT.

V usage is TRBV9 and J usage is TRBJ2-7; 10 bases are a match to TRBD2. With 0 bases clipped from V and 3 bases from J, the junction kept 3 bases outside the gene matches. The V gene's germline CDR1 is SGDLS and CDR2 YYNGEE. The CDR3 loop spans 15 amino acids. CDR3 in amino acids: CASSVAEREGYEQYF. CDR3 nucleotides: TGTGCCAGCAGCGTAGCGGAGCGGGAGGGCTACGAGCAGTACTTC.

J is TRBJ2-7 and V is TRBV6-6; weak D call: TRBD1 (6 bases). Trimming removed 0 bases from V and 7 bases from J, with 19 bases in between. Germline lookup yields CDR1 MNHNY and CDR2 SVGAGI (reference sequence). This CDR3 contains 16 residues. The CDR3 loop is CASSYSDRLGGREQYF. DNA for the CDR3: TGTGCCAGCAGTTACTCGGACCGATTAGGGGGACGGGAGCAGTACTTC.

This clone was counted between two and nine times. The chain links TRBV27 to TRBJ1-5, with D tentatively TRBD1 (5 bases). Trimming cost V 6 bases and J 2 bases, with 14 bases left between them. This CDR3 region has 15 residues. Germline V gene sequence: CDR1 MNHEY, CDR2 SMNVEV (reference sequence). CDR3 coding DNA: TGTGCCAGCAGACCCATTGGGGCGGGCAATCAGCCCCAGCATTTT. Protein sequence: CASRPIGAGNQPQHF.

This clone showed up just once. The rearrangement links TRBV18 to TRBJ2-1; 13 bases match TRBD2. CDR1 KGHSH and CDR2 LQKENI come from the germline V gene. The CDR3 length is 16 residues. Trimming removed 6 bases from V and 4 bases from J; junction bases left unmatched: 6. CDR3 DNA: TGTGCCAGCTCCTACGGACTAGCGGGAGTTTACAATGAGCAGTTCTTC. This gives the protein CASSYGLAGVYNEQFF.

V gene TRBV9 combines with J gene TRBJ2-3, with TRBD1 matching over 8 bases. Germline V gives CDR1 SGDLS, CDR2 YYNGEE. The CDR3 totals 15 residues. J gave up 0 bases and V 0 bases, and 0 bases lay outside the gene matches. Here the CDR3 reads CASSVGQGSTDTQYF. DNA for the CDR3: TGTGCCAGCAGCGTAGGACAGGGGAGCACAGATACGCAGTATTTT.

Written as DNA, the CDR3 is TGTGCCAGCAGTTCCCGAGCGACTAGCGGGACCACAGATACGCAGTATTTT. Amino acid sequence: CASSSRATSGTTDTQYF. This rearrangement joins TRBV27 to TRBJ2-3; 11 nucleotides line up with TRBD2. The trim removed 4 bases at V and 2 bases at J, leaving 8 bases unmatched. This CDR3 has 17 residues. Per the germline V gene, CDR1 is MNHEY and CDR2 is SMNVEV (reference sequence).

The chain links TRBV4-1 to TRBJ1-4; D may be TRBD1 (5 bases). CDR1 and CDR2 from the germline V gene are MGHRA and YSYEKL. V was trimmed by 2 bases and J by 4 bases, leaving 11 bases between them. This CDR3 is 15 amino acids long. This CDR3 is CASSQPTANNEKLFF. The CDR3 region has the DNA TGCGCCAGCAGCCAACCGACAGCGAATAATGAAAAACTGTTTTTT.

The chain carries TRBV28 and TRBJ2-5; maybe TRBD2 (7 bases). The CDR3 has 14 residues. Germline CDR1 MDHEN, CDR2 SYDVKM. V was shortened by 6 bases and J by 2 bases, with 13 bases between the two germline ends. This CDR3 is CASRLQGGQETQYF. CDR3 DNA sequence: TGTGCCAGCAGACTACAGGGAGGGCAAGAGACCCAGTACTTC.

The rearrangement links TRBV28 to TRBJ2-1, with TRBD1 matching 7 bases. The length of the CDR3 is 14 residues. Trimming cost V 5 bases and J 4 bases; bases outside gene matches: 5. CDR1 is MDHEN, CDR2 SYDVKM, per germline. CDR3 nucleotides: TGTGCCAGCAGTCCCGGGACAGTTTACAATGAGCAGTTCTTC. It translates to CASSPGTVYNEQFF.

The J gene is TRBJ2-1, the V gene TRBV7-2; 12 bases fit TRBD1. V was clipped by 2 bases and J by 9 bases; unmatched bases: 11. From germline, CDR1 is SGHTA and CDR2 FQGNSA. The CDR3 consists of 17 residues. The CDR3 bases are TGTGCCAGCAGCTTATATGTCTCGGGGACAGGGGGCATTGAGCAGTTCTTC. Encoded protein: CASSLYVSGTGGIEQFF.

The chain joins TRBV24-1 to TRBJ2-1, with 9 nucleotides matching TRBD1. The CDR3 sequence is 16 residues long. V was pared by 3 bases and J by 8 bases, with 10 bases of the junction left unmatched. Germline V gene sequence: CDR1 KGHDR, CDR2 SFDVKD. The CDR3 DNA follows: TGTGCCACCAGTGATCCCGGGACAGGGTTGTTTCATGAGCAGTTCTTC. Translation gives CATSDPGTGLFHEQFF.

The V gene is TRBV28, the J gene TRBJ1-1, with unresolved D. V lost 0 bases, J lost 8 bases, and 7 bases lay in between. Looked up from germline, CDR1 is MDHEN and CDR2 is SYDVKM. This CDR3 contains 12 residues. CDR3 region: CASSLWPGEAFF. The CDR3, as DNA: TGTGCCAGCAGTTTATGGCCAGGAGAAGCTTTCTTT.

This sequence joins TRBV7-2 and TRBJ1-5; no clear D. Germline loops: CDR1 SGHTA, CDR2 FQGNSA. This CDR3 is built from 14 residues. Trimming shortened V by 5 bases and J by 0 bases, and 8 bases separated the two germline ends. CDR3 sequence: CASSPRNSNQPQHF. CDR3 nucleotides: TGTGCCAGCAGCCCGCGAAATAGCAATCAGCCCCAGCATTTT.